This TCR beta chain was sequenced for a study of blood T cell repertoires in COVID-19. In the original processing: Counts of nucleated cells, estimated from reference gene primer amplification, were obtained. Clones were read by immunoSEQ multiplex PCR, and TCRdb kept only the in-frame ones, dropping some. That table gives V, J and clone size, and the DNA gave D and trimming. The table has some 320,000 clones, roughly nine tenths seen once. Individuals drawn from approximately 26 US areas were roughly 18 to 95 years old. V was cut by 5 bases and J by 3 bases, with 12 bases left in between. This CDR3 is built from 13 residues. Per germline, CDR1 SGHRS and CDR2 YFSETQ.

This rearrangement joins TRBV5-1 to TRBJ2-7; D might be TRBD1 (6 bases). Sequenced sample: PBMCs or T cells enriched from blood (not recorded which). The receptor was derived from a man in his 60s who had recovered from COVID-19. The CDR3 DNA sequence: TGCGCCAGCAGTCGAGACAGGTTCTACGAGCAGTACTTC. Translation: CASSRDRFYEQYF.